This is a list of T cell receptor beta chains from one sample in a study of blood T cell repertoires in COVID-19. The assay was immunoSEQ multiplex PCR, and TCRdb's table has in-frame clones only and misses some. This sample yields fewer than 200,000 clones, of which roughly nine tenths are seen a single time; around a quarter belongs to the top ten. The sequenced sample consisted of peripheral blood. The receptors come from a man aged 55 to 70 with acute or convalescent COVID-19. Both conserved end residues are trimmed from each CDR3. The order of the fields is D gene, V gene, J gene, CDR3 protein. D genes are given only for firm matches.

.	TRBV7-9	TRBJ1-1	ASSLDYGFAGPMDTEAF
TRBD1	TRBV5-1	TRBJ1-5	ASSPGTGGGQPQH
.	TRBV29-1	TRBJ1-2	SAKTGSGYT
.	TRBV10-1	TRBJ2-2	ASSESWQEGTGELF
.	TRBV2	TRBJ2-3	ASKRPGPDTQY
.	TRBV9	TRBJ2-4	ASSPLGSQAKNIQY
TRBD1	TRBV2	TRBJ1-1	ASSGQGLEAF
.	TRBV5-1	TRBJ1-3	ASSTGSGNTIY
.	TRBV5-1	TRBJ2-2	ASTQGNTGELF
.	TRBV27	TRBJ1-2	ASSLYPGTYGYT
TRBD1	TRBV7-2	TRBJ2-3	ASSPQGADADTQY
TRBD2	TRBV27	TRBJ2-7	ASSLSSGGRGGEQY
.	TRBV7-2	TRBJ2-1	ASSLSSGTQANEQF
.	TRBV1	TRBJ2-2	TSSLCRGNTGELF
.	TRBV11-2	TRBJ1-1	ASSLQIMNTEAF
.	TRBV7-8	TRBJ1-3	ASSLDRGNTIY
.	TRBV18	TRBJ2-5	ASSPEETQY
.	TRBV4-1	TRBJ2-1	ASSQLWYNEQF
.	TRBV12-3/TRBV12-4	TRBJ2-3	ASSLAREDTQY
.	TRBV2	TRBJ1-4	ASRKGAPNEKLF
TRBD2	TRBV11-3	TRBJ2-1	ASSSGLAGVEQF
TRBD2	TRBV5-1	TRBJ2-3	ASSLVLAGVSTDTQY
TRBD1	TRBV6-6	TRBJ2-7	ASSYSGQGIGEQY
TRBD1	TRBV19	TRBJ1-1	ASSQGARDTEAF
.	TRBV27	TRBJ2-6	ASSLGRTSGANVLT
.	TRBV25-1	TRBJ1-2	ASSTGMQGYT
TRBD2	TRBV5-5	TRBJ2-3	ASQGLAGSDTQY
.	TRBV12-1	TRBJ2-7	ASSSGPPIAGPYEQY
TRBD1	TRBV18	TRBJ1-3	ASFDRDSGNTIY
.	TRBV24-1	TRBJ1-2	ATSAGLRYGYT
TRBD1	TRBV2	TRBJ2-5	ASTPTGQEVAWETQY
.	TRBV24-1	TRBJ1-5	ATSTGYGNQPQH
.	TRBV12-3/TRBV12-4	TRBJ2-3	ASSGLTRDTQY
.	TRBV5-1	TRBJ2-3	ASSFGGFSLTSTDTQY
TRBD1	TRBV9	TRBJ1-5	ASSVLPPDRGHQPQH
TRBD1	TRBV30	TRBJ1-1	AWSLKGAMGDTEAF
TRBD1	TRBV18	TRBJ1-2	ASSPPGQGLRGYT
.	TRBV5-6	TRBJ2-5	ASSLVRRQETQY
.	TRBV12-3/TRBV12-4	TRBJ1-5	ASSPLRAQPQH
.	TRBV14	TRBJ1-1	ASSQDDGVWAEAF